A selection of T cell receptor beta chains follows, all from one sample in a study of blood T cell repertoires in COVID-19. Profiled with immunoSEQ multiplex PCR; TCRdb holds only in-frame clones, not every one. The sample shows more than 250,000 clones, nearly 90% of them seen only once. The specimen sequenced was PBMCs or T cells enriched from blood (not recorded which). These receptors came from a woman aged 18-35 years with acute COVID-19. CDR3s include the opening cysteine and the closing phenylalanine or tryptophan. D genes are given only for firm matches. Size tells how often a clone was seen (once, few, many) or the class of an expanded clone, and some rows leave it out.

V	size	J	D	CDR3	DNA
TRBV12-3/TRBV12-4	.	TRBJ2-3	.	CASGYRQTQYF	TGTGCCAGCGGCTACAGGCAGACGCAGTATTTT
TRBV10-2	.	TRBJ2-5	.	CASSEQGLETQYF	TGCGCCAGCAGTGAGCAGGGACTAGAGACCCAGTACTTC
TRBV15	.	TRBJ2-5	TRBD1	CATSKLTGVETQYF	TGTGCCACCAGCAAACTAACAGGGGTAGAGACCCAGTACTTC
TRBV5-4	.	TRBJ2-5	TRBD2	CASRSGTSGRAVETQYF	TGTGCCAGCAGGTCCGGGACTAGCGGGAGGGCCGTAGAGACCCAGTACTTC
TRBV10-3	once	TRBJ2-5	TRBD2	CAISDRVAGQETQYF	TGTGCCATCAGTGATAGAGTAGCGGGACAAGAGACCCAGTACTTC
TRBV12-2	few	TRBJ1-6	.	CASHFHRDTSSYNSPLHF	TGTGCAAGTCATTTCCACCGGGACACGAGCTCCTATAATTCACCCCTCCACTTT
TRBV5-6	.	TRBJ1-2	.	CASSSKQGRLGYGYTF	TGTGCCAGCAGCTCTAAACAGGGCAGACTTGGCTATGGCTACACCTTC
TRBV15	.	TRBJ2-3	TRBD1	CATSRLTGGDDTQYF	TGTGCCACCAGCAGGCTAACAGGGGGCGACGATACGCAGTATTTT
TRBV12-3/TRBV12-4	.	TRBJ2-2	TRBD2	CATQTGGIGELFF	TGTGCCACCCAAACGGGAGGGATCGGGGAGCTGTTTTTT
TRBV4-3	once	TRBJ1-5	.	CASSQDYRQSNQPQHF	TGCGCCAGCAGCCAAGACTATAGACAGTCAAATCAGCCCCAGCATTTT
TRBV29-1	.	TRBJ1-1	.	CSVTTVAANTEAFF	TGCAGCGTGACTACAGTGGCCGCAAACACTGAAGCTTTCTTT
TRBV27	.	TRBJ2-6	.	CASSLDQAGSGANVLTF	TGTGCCAGCAGTTTAGATCAGGCGGGGTCTGGGGCCAACGTCCTGACTTTC
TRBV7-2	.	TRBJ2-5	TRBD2	CASSYRTSGNQETQYF	TGTGCCAGCAGCTATCGGACTAGCGGGAACCAAGAGACCCAGTACTTC
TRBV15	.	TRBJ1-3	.	CATSRGIGAGNTIYF	TGTGCCACCAGCAGAGGAATAGGGGCTGGAAACACCATATATTTT
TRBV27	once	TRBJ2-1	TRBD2	CASSFRLREDAYNEQFF	TGTGCCAGCAGTTTTCGTCTCCGGGAGGATGCCTACAATGAGCAGTTCTTC
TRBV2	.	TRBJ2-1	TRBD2	CASSAGAGGKNEQFF	TGTGCCAGCAGTGCCGGAGCGGGAGGGAAAAATGAGCAGTTCTTC
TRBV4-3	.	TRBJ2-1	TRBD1	CASSHGTGIYNEQFF	TGCGCCAGCAGCCACGGGACAGGGATATACAATGAGCAGTTCTTC
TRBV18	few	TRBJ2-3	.	CASSPLSSTDTQYF	TGTGCCAGCTCACCACTTTCTAGCACAGATACGCAGTATTTT
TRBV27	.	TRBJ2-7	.	CASSLRLGPYEQYF	TGTGCCAGCAGTCTCCGACTAGGACCGTACGAGCAGTACTTC